Listed below are T cell receptor beta chains from one sample, sequenced in a study of T cell responses to AZD1222 COVID-19 vaccine. This table comes from immunoSEQ multiplex PCR, and its TCRdb copy is limited to in-frame clones, with some not included. The sample consists of 120,000 to 150,000 clones, approximately 90% of them appearing once. This sample comprised peripheral blood, obtained on day 0 of AZD1222 vaccination. The source is an adult in good health. The CDR3 runs from the conserved cysteine through the conserved F or W. Fields, in order: V gene, CDR3 protein.

V gene: TRBV11-1
CDR3 protein: CASSLKRTGGFEAFF

V gene: TRBV10-3
CDR3 protein: CAISVGTQTYEQYF

V gene: TRBV6-5
CDR3 protein: CASSYGTNRGREAFF

V gene: TRBV9
CDR3 protein: CASSVSPTHLPEDRGTTEAFF

V gene: TRBV7-2
CDR3 protein: CASSLNLAGELFF

V gene: TRBV20-1
CDR3 protein: CSATYNEQFF

V gene: TRBV4-1
CDR3 protein: CASSQIVETVNEKLFF

V gene: TRBV18
CDR3 protein: CASRKIQGVTEAFF

V gene: TRBV10-3
CDR3 protein: CAISDGSGRAAGELFF

V gene: TRBV27
CDR3 protein: CASSLSSRLDGFF

V gene: TRBV4-2
CDR3 protein: CASSARTSHDEQFF

V gene: TRBV5-1
CDR3 protein: CASSFTPDPYNEQFF

V gene: TRBV6-5
CDR3 protein: CASSSGDHGELFF

V gene: TRBV3-1/TRBV3-2
CDR3 protein: CASTTGGRYGYTF

V gene: TRBV28
CDR3 protein: CASRTGSVSYEQYF

V gene: TRBV10-3
CDR3 protein: CAISDYVRGLAGGPVADTQYF

V gene: TRBV24-1
CDR3 protein: CATSGVGDANTYNEQFF

V gene: TRBV5-4
CDR3 protein: CASSPTGNNGYTF

V gene: TRBV6-5
CDR3 protein: CASSYKRGDRPQHF

V gene: TRBV3-1/TRBV3-2
CDR3 protein: CASSQKPSYGGRNTIYF

V gene: TRBV28
CDR3 protein: CASTPSAGPLYEQYF

V gene: TRBV11-2
CDR3 protein: CASTLSADYEQYF

V gene: TRBV6-1
CDR3 protein: CASSDLGQGDEQYF

V gene: TRBV28
CDR3 protein: CASRLPQGGTEKLFF

V gene: TRBV28
CDR3 protein: CASSPPLIRALYYISGYTF

V gene: TRBV28
CDR3 protein: CASSSPPLGTGGYEQYF

V gene: TRBV3-1/TRBV3-2
CDR3 protein: CASSQDGGRVTEAFF

V gene: TRBV5-1
CDR3 protein: CASSPQTLNTEAFF

V gene: TRBV11-2
CDR3 protein: CASSFGTEAFF

V gene: TRBV7-9
CDR3 protein: CASSLVGTTLNTEAFF

V gene: TRBV7-6
CDR3 protein: CASSLVALETQYF

V gene: TRBV7-9
CDR3 protein: CASSSGGPSEQFF

V gene: TRBV28
CDR3 protein: CASSFPEDYEQYF